The clone carrying this TCR beta chain was detected once. The data were taken from a study of blood T cell repertoires in COVID-19. Here immunoSEQ multiplex PCR was the method, and the copy in TCRdb shows in-frame clones only, minus some. The sample records fewer than 85,000 clones, about 83% being singletons. V shed 1 base, J shed 7 bases, and the junction held 14 bases outside the gene matches. Germline CDR1 reads SGHDN; CDR2 reads FVKESK. The CDR3 loop spans 19 amino acids. The source of this sequence is a woman aged 55-70 years with acute or convalescent COVID-19. The sample was peripheral blood. The chain combines TRBV14 with TRBJ2-1, with 12 positions matching TRBD2. This CDR3 is CASSQGLRASGGARNEQFF. CDR3 bases: TGTGCCAGCAGCCAAGGATTGAGGGCTAGCGGGGGGGCCAGGAATGAGCAGTTCTTC.